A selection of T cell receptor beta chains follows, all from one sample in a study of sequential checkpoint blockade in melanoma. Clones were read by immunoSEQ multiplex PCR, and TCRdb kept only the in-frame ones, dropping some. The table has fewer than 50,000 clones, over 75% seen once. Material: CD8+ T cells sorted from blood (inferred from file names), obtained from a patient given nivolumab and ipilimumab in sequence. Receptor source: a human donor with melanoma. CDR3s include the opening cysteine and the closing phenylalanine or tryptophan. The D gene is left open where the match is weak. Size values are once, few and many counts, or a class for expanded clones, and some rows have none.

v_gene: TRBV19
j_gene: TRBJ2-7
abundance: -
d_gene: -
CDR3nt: TGTGCCAGTAGCCATCCCGGCGACCAGGGCTCCTACGAGCAGTACTTC
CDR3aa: CASSHPGDQGSYEQYF

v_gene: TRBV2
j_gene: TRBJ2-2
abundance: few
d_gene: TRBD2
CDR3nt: TGTGCCAGCAATAATTGGCGGGAGGACACCGGGGAGCTGTTTTTT
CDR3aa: CASNNWREDTGELFF

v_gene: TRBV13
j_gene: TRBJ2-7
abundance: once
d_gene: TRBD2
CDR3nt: TGTGCCAGCAGCTCAAATATACCACCCGCGGGAGCTTCCTACGAGCAGTACTTC
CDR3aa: CASSSNIPPAGASYEQYF

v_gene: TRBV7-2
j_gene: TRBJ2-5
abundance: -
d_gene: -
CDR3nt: TGTGCCAGCAGCCGCCGGGAGAGAAGAGAAGAGACCCAGTACTTC
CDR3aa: CASSRRERREETQYF

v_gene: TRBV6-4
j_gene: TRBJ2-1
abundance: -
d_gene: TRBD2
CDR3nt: TGTGCCAGCAGTCCGGGACTAGCCAAACAAATTAGATCCTACAATGAGCAGTTCTTC
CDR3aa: CASSPGLAKQIRSYNEQFF

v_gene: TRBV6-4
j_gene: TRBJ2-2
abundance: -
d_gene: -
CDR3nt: TGTGCCAGCAGTGACTCTAGCGACACCGGGGAGCTGTTTTTT
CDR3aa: CASSDSSDTGELFF

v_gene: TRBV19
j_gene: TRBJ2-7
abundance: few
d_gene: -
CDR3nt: TGTGCCAGTAGTATAGTAATTGGTGGAGCTCCCGAGCAGTACTTC
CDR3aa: CASSIVIGGAPEQYF

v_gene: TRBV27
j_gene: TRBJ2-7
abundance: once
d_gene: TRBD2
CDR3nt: TGTGCCAGCAGTTCGACTAGCGGACCGTCCCAGCGCGAGCAGTACTTC
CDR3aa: CASSSTSGPSQREQYF

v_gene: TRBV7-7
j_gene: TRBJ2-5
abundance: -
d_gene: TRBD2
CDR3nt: TGTGCTAGCAGCTTAGGTCTACTAGCGGTGGAGACCCAGTACTTC
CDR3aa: CASSLGLLAVETQYF

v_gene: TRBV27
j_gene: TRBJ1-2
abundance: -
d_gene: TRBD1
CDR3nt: TGTGCCAGCAGTTTATCGCCGACAGGGTGGCCCTATGGCTACACCTTC
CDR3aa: CASSLSPTGWPYGYTF

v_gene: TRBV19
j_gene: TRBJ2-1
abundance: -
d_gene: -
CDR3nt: TGTGCCAGTAGCATTAGCGCTAATGAGCAGTTCTTC
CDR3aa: CASSISANEQFF

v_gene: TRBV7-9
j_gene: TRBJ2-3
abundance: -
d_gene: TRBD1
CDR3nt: TGTGCCAGCAGCTTAGGGGGACAGGATAGCACAGATACGCAGTATTTT
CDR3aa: CASSLGGQDSTDTQYF

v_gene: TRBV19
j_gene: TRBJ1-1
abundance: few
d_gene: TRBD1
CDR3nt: TGTGCCAGCCAGACAGGGTGGGTGGAGGCTTTCTTT
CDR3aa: CASQTGWVEAFF

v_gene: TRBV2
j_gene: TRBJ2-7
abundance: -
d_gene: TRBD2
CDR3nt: TGTGCCAGCACCGGCCTAGACTCAGCGGGATTATACGAGCAGTACTTC
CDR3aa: CASTGLDSAGLYEQYF

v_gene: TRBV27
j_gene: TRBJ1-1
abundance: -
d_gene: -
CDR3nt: TGTGCCAGCAGTCTTTTCGGGGTTACTGAAGCTTTCTTT
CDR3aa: CASSLFGVTEAFF

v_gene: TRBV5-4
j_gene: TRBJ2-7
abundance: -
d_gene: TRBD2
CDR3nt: TGTGCCAGCAGCTTGGGCACTAGCGGGAGTCTCTACGAGCAGTACTTC
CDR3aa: CASSLGTSGSLYEQYF

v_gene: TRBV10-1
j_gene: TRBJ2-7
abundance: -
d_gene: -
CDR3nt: TGCGCCAGCAGTGAGTCTGGACACGAGCAGTACTTC
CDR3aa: CASSESGHEQYF

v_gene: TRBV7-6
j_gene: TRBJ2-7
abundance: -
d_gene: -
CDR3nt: TGTGCCAGCAGCTTATTCTCGGTGAACGAGCAGTACTTC
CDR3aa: CASSLFSVNEQYF

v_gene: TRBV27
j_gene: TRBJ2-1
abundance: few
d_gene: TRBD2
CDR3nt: TGTGCCAGCAGTTCTAGCGGGAGGAGCTCCTACAATGAGCAGTTCTTC
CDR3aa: CASSSSGRSSYNEQFF

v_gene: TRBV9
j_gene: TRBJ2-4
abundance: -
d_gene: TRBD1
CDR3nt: TGTGCCAGCAGCCCCCGGGACAGGGGGTATGGGGCCAAAAACATTCAGTACTTC
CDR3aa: CASSPRDRGYGAKNIQYF

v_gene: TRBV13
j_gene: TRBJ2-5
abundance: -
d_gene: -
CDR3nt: TGTGCCAGCAGCTTAGGGGGGCCCCAAGAGACCCAGTACTTC
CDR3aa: CASSLGGPQETQYF

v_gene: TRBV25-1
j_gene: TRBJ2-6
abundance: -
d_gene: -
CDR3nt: TGTGCCAGCAGTGGCTACTCCTCTGGGGCCAACGTCCTGACTTTC
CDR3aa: CASSGYSSGANVLTF

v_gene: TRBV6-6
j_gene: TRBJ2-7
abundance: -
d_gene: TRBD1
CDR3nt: TGTGCCAGCAGTCCCGGGACAGGGGTATACGAGCAGTACTTC
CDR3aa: CASSPGTGVYEQYF

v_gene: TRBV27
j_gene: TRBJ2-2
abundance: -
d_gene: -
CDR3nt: TGTGCCAGCAGTCCACAGGGGGGGCGGGCAACGGGGGAGCTGTTTTTT
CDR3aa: CASSPQGGRATGELFF

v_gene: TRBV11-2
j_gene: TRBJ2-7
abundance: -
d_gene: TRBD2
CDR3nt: TGTGCCAGCAGCCCCTTAGCGGGAGGCTACGAGCAGTACTTC
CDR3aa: CASSPLAGGYEQYF

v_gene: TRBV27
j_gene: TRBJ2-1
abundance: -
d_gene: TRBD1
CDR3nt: TGTGCCAGCAGACCCAGGGGTCCGGGACAGGGGGCGTTCAATGAGCAGTTCTTC
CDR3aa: CASRPRGPGQGAFNEQFF

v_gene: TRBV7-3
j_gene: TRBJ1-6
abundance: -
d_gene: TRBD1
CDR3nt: TGTGCCAGCAGCTTAACGGGACAGTATAATTCACCCCTCCACTTT
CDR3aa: CASSLTGQYNSPLHF

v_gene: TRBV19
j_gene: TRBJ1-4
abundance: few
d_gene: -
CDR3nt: TGTGCCAGTAGTATCGAGAACAGGCCAACTAATGAAAAACTGTTTTTT
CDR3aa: CASSIENRPTNEKLFF

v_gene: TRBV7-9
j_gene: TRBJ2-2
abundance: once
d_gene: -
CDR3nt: TGTGCCAGCAGCCTCCGGCGGCTAGAAGTGGTTGGGGAGCTGTTTTTT
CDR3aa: CASSLRRLEVVGELFF

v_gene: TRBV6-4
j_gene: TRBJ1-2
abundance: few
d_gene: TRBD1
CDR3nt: TGTGCCAGCAGTGACGCCAGGACAGGGACTGGCTACACCTTC
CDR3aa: CASSDARTGTGYTF

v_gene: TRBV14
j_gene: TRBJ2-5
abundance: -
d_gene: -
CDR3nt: TGTGCCAGCAGCCAAGCAGGGGACCAAGAGACCCAGTACTTC
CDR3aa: CASSQAGDQETQYF

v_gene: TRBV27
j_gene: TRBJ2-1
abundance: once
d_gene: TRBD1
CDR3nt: TGTGCCAGCAGTCTAGACAGGGGACGAGTCAATGAGCAGTTCTTC
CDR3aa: CASSLDRGRVNEQFF

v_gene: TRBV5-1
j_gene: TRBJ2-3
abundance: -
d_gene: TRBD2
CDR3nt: TGCGCCAGTAATATAGCGGGGGCCCACTACACAGATACGCAGTATTTT
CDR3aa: CASNIAGAHYTDTQYF

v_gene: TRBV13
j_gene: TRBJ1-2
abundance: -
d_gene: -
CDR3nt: TGTGCCAGCAGCTTAGCGCAGGGCCTCTGGGGCTACACCTTC
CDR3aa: CASSLAQGLWGYTF

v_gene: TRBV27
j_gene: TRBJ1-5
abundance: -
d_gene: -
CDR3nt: TGTGCCAGCAGTTCGGCAGGGGATAGCAATCAGCCCCAGCATTTT
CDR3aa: CASSSAGDSNQPQHF

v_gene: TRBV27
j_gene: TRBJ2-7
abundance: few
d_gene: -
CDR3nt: TGTGCCAGCAGTTATCAGGGAATCAGCTCCTACGAGCAGTACTTC
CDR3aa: CASSYQGISSYEQYF

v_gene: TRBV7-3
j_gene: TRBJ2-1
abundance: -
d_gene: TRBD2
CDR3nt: TGTGCCAGCAGCTTATTGGGCGGGAGCTCCTACAATGAGCAGTTCTTC
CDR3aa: CASSLLGGSSYNEQFF

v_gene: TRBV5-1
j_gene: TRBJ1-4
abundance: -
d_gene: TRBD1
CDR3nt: TGCGCCAGCAGCTTAGGGCAGGGGGCGGATGAAAAACTGTTTTTT
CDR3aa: CASSLGQGADEKLFF

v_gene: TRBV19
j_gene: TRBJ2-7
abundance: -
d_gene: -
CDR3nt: TGTGCCAGTAGTATCGGGGGAGTGTACTACGAGCAGTACTTC
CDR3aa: CASSIGGVYYEQYF

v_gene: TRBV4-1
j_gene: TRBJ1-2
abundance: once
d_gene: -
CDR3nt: TGCGCCAGCAGCCAAGATGTCGGGGGGTTAAATGGCTACACCTTC
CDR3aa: CASSQDVGGLNGYTF

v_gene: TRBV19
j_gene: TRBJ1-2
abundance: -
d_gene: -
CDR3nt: TGTGCCGTAAGGGACACCGCCTTATTTTTTGGCGGCTACACCTTC
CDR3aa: CAVRDTALFFGGYTF

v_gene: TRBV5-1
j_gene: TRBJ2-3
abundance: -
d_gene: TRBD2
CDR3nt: TGCGCCAGCAGCTTTGAGCGGGAGCGGGATACGCAGTATTTT
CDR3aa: CASSFERERDTQYF

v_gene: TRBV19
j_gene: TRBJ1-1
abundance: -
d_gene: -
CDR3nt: TGTGCCAGTAGTATCCCCCCTGGGCTTGAAGCTTTCTTT
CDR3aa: CASSIPPGLEAFF

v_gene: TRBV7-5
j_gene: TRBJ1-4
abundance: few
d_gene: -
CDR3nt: TGTGTCAGAAGCTTAGACAGGGAGGGATTAAATGAAAAACTGTTTTTT
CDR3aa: CVRSLDREGLNEKLFF

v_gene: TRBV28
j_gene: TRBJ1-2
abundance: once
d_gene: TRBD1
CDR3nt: TGTGCCAGCAGTTCCGGACAGGGGTTTCAGCGGAGGGTCAGGCACCAACCTAACTATGGCTACACCTTC
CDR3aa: CASSSGQGFQRRVRHQPNYGYTF